The 23 T cell receptor beta chains listed next were all sequenced from one sample in a study of blood T cell repertoires in COVID-19. Produced via immunoSEQ multiplex PCR; TCRdb's table is partial and in-frame only. This sample has 100,000 to 150,000 clones, with approximately 85% found just once. Sequenced sample: peripheral blood. The receptor set was obtained from a woman older than 75 with COVID-19, enrolled during active disease.

The gene calls are TRBV24-1 and TRBJ2-2; no clear D gene. V lost 9 bases and J lost 5, with 6 bases in between. CDR1 and CDR2 from the germline V gene are KGHDR and SFDVKD. This CDR3 region has 11 residues. For the CDR3, the DNA is TGTGCCACCGCCAGAACCGGGGAGCTGTTTTTT. Amino acids: CATARTGELFF.

The chain links TRBV21-1 to TRBJ1-2; the table assigns TRBD1, which was not confirmed against the DNA. TRBV21-1 is a pseudogene locus. The CDR3 covers 15 residues. Here the CDR3 DNA reads TGTGCCAGTAGACGACAGGGACCATTTAACTATGGCTACACCTTC. Amino acids: CASRRQGPFNYGYTF.

The chain links TRBV6-2 or TRBV6-3 to TRBJ2-1, with D uncertain. Looked up from germline, CDR1 is MNHEY and CDR2 is SVGEGT. This CDR3 has 12 amino acids. V was clipped by 5 bases and J by 7 bases, with 9 bases between them. The DNA for the CDR3 is TGTGCCAGCAGTCTCGGTGTTAATGAGCAGTTCTTC. Translation gives CASSLGVNEQFF.

The chain uses TRBV5-4 and TRBJ2-7; D is perhaps TRBD1 (6 bases). The V gene lost 2 bases and the J gene lost 3 bases, with 9 bases spanning the gap. This CDR3 comprises 13 residues. CDR1 and CDR2 (germline): SGHNT, YYREEE (reference sequence). The CDR3 sequence: CASSLGQSYEQYF. The CDR3 DNA follows: TGTGCCAGCAGCTTAGGACAGAGCTACGAGCAGTACTTC. Using reference TRBV5-4 and TRBJ2-7 for the parts outside the CDR3, the full variable domain is ETGVTQSPTHLIKTRGQQVTLRCSSQSGHNTVSWYQQALGQGPQFIFQYYREEENGRGNFPPRFSGLQFPNYSSELNVNALELDDSALYLCASSLGQSYEQYFGPGTRLTVT.

CDR3 DNA sequence: TGTGCCAGCAGCAGGACAGGGCCAACCTACGAGCAGTACTTC. This codes for CASSRTGPTYEQYF. The chain links TRBV6-5 to TRBJ2-7; 8 bases map to TRBD1. Trimming took 6 bases from V and 2 from J; bases not matched to a gene: 6. Germline V gene data show CDR1 as MNHEY and CDR2 as SVGAGI. This CDR3 contains 14 residues.

This clone was counted a single time. V and J are TRBV5-4 and TRBJ2-7; 7 bases match TRBD1. Germline values: CDR1 SGHNT, CDR2 YYREEE (reference sequence). J gave up 1 base and V 4 bases, and 5 bases lay outside the gene matches. This CDR3 has 14 amino acids. CDR3 bases: TGTGCCAGCAGCACGGGACAGATATCCTACGAGCAGTACTTC. Protein: CASSTGQISYEQYF. The whole variable domain, remainder taken from reference TRBV5-4 and TRBJ2-7, is ETGVTQSPTHLIKTRGQQVTLRCSSQSGHNTVSWYQQALGQGPQFIFQYYREEENGRGNFPPRFSGLQFPNYSSELNVNALELDDSALYLCASSTGQISYEQYFGPGTRLTVT.

The sample holds one count of this clone. The chain links TRBV9 to TRBJ2-7; D is perhaps TRBD1 (5 bases). V was cut by 3 bases and J by 6 bases, with 16 bases left in between. Germline CDR1 SGDLS, CDR2 YYNGEE. The CDR3 is 14 residues long. This CDR3 is CASSERTWGPEQYF. Here the CDR3 DNA reads TGTGCCAGCAGCGAACGGACCTGGGGCCCCGAGCAGTACTTC.

The V gene is TRBV21-1, the J gene TRBJ2-7; the table's D call TRBD2 went unverified against the DNA. TRBV21-1 is shown as a pseudogene. CDR3 length equals 17 residues. The CDR3 loop reads CASSKALYQRERYEQYF. In nucleotides, the CDR3 is TGTGCCAGCAGCAAAGCGCTTTACCAGCGGGAGAGGTACGAGCAGTACTTC.

The genes are TRBV7-2 and TRBJ2-5; D possibly corresponds to TRBD1 (6 bases). Trimming shortened V by 1 base and J by 2 bases, and 8 bases separated the two germline ends. The CDR3 totals 14 residues. Germline CDR1 and CDR2: SGHTA and FQGNSA. The CDR3 region is CASSLVGGQETQYF. The CDR3 DNA is TGTGCCAGCAGCTTAGTAGGGGGTCAAGAGACCCAGTACTTC.

The V and J genes are TRBV6-2 or TRBV6-3 and TRBJ2-1, with 10 bases fitting TRBD2. Germline V CDR1 and CDR2: MNHEY, SVGEGT. The CDR3 consists of 14 residues. The junction had 7 bases not matched to a gene; V was cut back by 2 bases and J by 12 bases. CDR3 DNA: TGTGCCAGCAGTTACGGGTCCTTAGCGGGAGGGCAGTTCTTC. Protein product: CASSYGSLAGGQFF.

On this clone itself: The same CDR3 also results from other DNA sequences found in this sample. V and J are TRBV9 and TRBJ2-2; the D is unclear. CDR3 length equals 12 residues. The V gene's germline CDR1 is SGDLS and CDR2 YYNGEE. Trimming stripped 0 bases from V and 6 bases from J, with 3 bases between. DNA of the CDR3: TGTGCCAGCAGCGTAGCGGCCGGGGAGCTGTTTTTT. Translating it yields CASSVAAGELFF.

The V call is TRBV11-2, the J call TRBJ2-7, with a tentative D call TRBD2 (5 bases). The CDR3 totals 14 residues. Germline V CDR1 and CDR2: SGHAT, FQNNGV. V lost 5 bases, J lost 5 bases, and 16 bases lay in between. CDR3 in amino acids: CASSLDRGIHEQYF. In DNA, the CDR3 is TGTGCCAGCAGCCTTGACCGGGGTATCCACGAGCAGTACTTC.

This chain links TRBV11-2 with TRBJ2-1, with 8 bases that match TRBD2. V was clipped by 4 bases and J by 8 bases; unmatched bases: 10. Germline CDR1 SGHAT, CDR2 FQNNGV. This CDR3 has 15 amino acids. This chain's CDR3 is CASSYRTSGYDEQFF. The DNA of the CDR3 is TGTGCCAGCAGCTATCGAACTAGCGGTTATGATGAGCAGTTCTTC.

The chain employs TRBV28 and TRBJ1-5, with D unclear. Germline-derived CDR1 and CDR2 are MDHEN and SYDVKM. The length of the CDR3 is 14 residues. V dropped 6 bases and J dropped 3 bases, with 12 bases sitting between them. The chain's CDR3 is CASSPRQDNQPQHF. Here the CDR3 DNA reads TGTGCCAGCAGCCCACGCCAGGACAATCAGCCCCAGCATTTT.

The chain has TRBV7-9 and TRBJ2-1; D possibly corresponds to TRBD2 (6 bases). From germline, CDR1 is SEHNR and CDR2 FQNEAQ (reference sequence). V was pared by 1 base and J by 4 bases, with 11 bases between. The CDR3 runs to 15 residues. The CDR3 nucleotides read TGTGCCAGCAGCTTAGACGGCGGGAAATACAATGAGCAGTTCTTC. Residues: CASSLDGGKYNEQFF.

CDR3 residues: CASSSQTDTEAFF. As DNA, the CDR3 is TGTGCCAGCAGTTCCCAGACAGACACTGAAGCTTTCTTT. The chain has TRBV28 and TRBJ1-1; perhaps TRBD1 as D (5 bases). The CDR3 consists of 13 residues. Deletions cut 4 bases from V and 3 bases from J, with 9 bases between. Germline V gives CDR1 MDHEN, CDR2 SYDVKM.

The rearrangement uses TRBV9 and TRBJ1-1; D may be TRBD1 (5 bases). The CDR3 covers 15 residues. V shed 4 bases and J shed 2 bases, with 15 bases lying between them. CDR1 and CDR2 from the germline V gene are SGDLS and YYNGEE. CDR3 DNA sequence: TGTGCCAGCAGCCGACCGGTAGGGGATAACACTGAAGCTTTCTTT. Protein product: CASSRPVGDNTEAFF.

V and J are TRBV4-3 and TRBJ2-1; TRBD2 matches 10 bases. The trim removed 3 bases at V and 5 bases at J, leaving 4 bases unmatched. The CDR3 is 15 residues long. CDR1 and CDR2 (germline): LGHNA, YSLEER. Here the CDR3 DNA reads TGCGCCAGCAGCCATGCTGGACTAGCGGACAATGAGCAGTTCTTC. This translates into CASSHAGLADNEQFF.

The chain carries TRBV6-5 and TRBJ1-2, with D perhaps matching TRBD1 (6 bases). The CDR3 is made up of 15 amino acids. Trimming stripped 5 bases from V and 0 bases from J, with 13 bases between. Germline V lookup: CDR1 MNHEY, CDR2 SVGAGI. CDR3 coding DNA: TGTGCCAGCAGTCCCACACAGGGAACTAACTATGGCTACACCTTC. Protein product: CASSPTQGTNYGYTF.

The chain carries TRBV7-3 and TRBJ1-6, with 8 bases identical to TRBD1. Germline V gene lookup returns CDR1 SGHTA and CDR2 FQGTGA. The CDR3 totals 13 residues. V lost 9 bases, J lost 6 bases, and 4 bases stayed unmatched. The CDR3 nucleotides read TGTGCCAGTGGACAGGGTGCTAATTCACCCCTCCACTTT. Translated, it gives CASGQGANSPLHF.

This chain connects TRBV19 to TRBJ1-1; 8 bases line up with TRBD1. V shed 4 bases, J shed 0 bases, and the junction held 7 bases outside the gene matches. The CDR3 loop spans 16 amino acids. Germline loops: CDR1 LNHDA, CDR2 SQIVND (reference sequence). CDR3 nucleotides: TGTGCCAGTAGTAAGGGCTCAGGGGGCATGAACACTGAAGCTTTCTTT. This gives the protein CASSKGSGGMNTEAFF.

The V gene is TRBV5-4, the J gene TRBJ2-3; 14 nucleotides align to TRBD2. The CDR3 has 17 amino acids. The junction had 6 bases not matched to a gene; V was cut back by 4 bases and J by 2 bases. Germline V lookup: CDR1 SGHNT, CDR2 YYREEE (reference sequence). The CDR3 DNA follows: TGTGCCAGCAGCACGGGACTAGCGGGGGTCCACACAGATACGCAGTATTTT. Protein sequence: CASSTGLAGVHTDTQYF.

The chain links TRBV6-5 to TRBJ1-1; D is uncertain. Germline-derived CDR1 and CDR2 are MNHEY and SVGAGI. The germline V and J ends were trimmed by 5 bases and 1 base, with 8 bases remaining between them. The CDR3 runs 13 residues. The chain's CDR3 is CASSPVENTEAFF. The CDR3 bases are TGTGCCAGCAGTCCCGTAGAGAACACTGAAGCTTTCTTT.